The clone carrying this T cell receptor (beta chain) came up many times. This sample was included in a study of early T cells in non-severe SARS-CoV-2 infection. Study overall: Chains were unpaired, as sequencing was done on bulk RNA from unsorted whole blood.

Each CDR3 protein is one row after TCRdb ran MiXCR on the 5' RACE reads. The sample shows 34,000 or so distinct CDR3 sequences, over 9% of them seen only once. Germline loops: CDR1 MNHEY, CDR2 SVGEGT. CDR3 size: 15 residues. Between the trimmed V and J ends, which lost 4 bases and 3 bases, there was a span of 12 bases. The chain joins TRBV6-2 or TRBV6-3 to TRBJ2-2; D unresolved. Material for sequencing was whole blood. This TCR was recovered from an adult who was a healthcare worker with PCR-confirmed SARS-CoV-2 infection or an uninfected control (not recorded which). The CDR3 loop is CASSSGQADTGELFF. The DNA for the CDR3 is TGTGCCAGCAGTTCGGGCCAAGCTGACACCGGGGAGCTGTTTTTT.